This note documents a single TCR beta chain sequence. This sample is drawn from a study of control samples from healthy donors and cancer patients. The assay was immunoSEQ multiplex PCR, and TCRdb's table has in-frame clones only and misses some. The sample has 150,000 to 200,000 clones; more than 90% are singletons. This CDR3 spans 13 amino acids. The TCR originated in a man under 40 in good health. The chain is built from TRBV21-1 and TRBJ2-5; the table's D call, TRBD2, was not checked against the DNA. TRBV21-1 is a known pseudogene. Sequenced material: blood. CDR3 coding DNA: TGTGCCAGCAGCAGGGGGGGACAAGAGACCCAGTACTTC. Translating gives CASSRGGQETQYF.